A single sample gave rise to the 28 T cell receptor beta chains below, sequenced in a study of cytomegalovirus exposure and HLA in healthy donors. Primers included in the PCR were 60 Vbeta and 13 Jbeta primers. The data were produced by immunoSEQ multiplex PCR, yet TCRdb's version contains in-frame clones alone and is incomplete. The table shows about 150,000 clones, with about 80% occurring only once. The source material was PBMCs. Source of these receptors: a man between 25 and 39 years old in good health and CMV-seropositive.

The gene calls are TRBV6-1 and TRBJ2-5, with 11 bases lining up with TRBD2. The CDR3 runs to 17 residues. From germline, CDR1 is MNHNS and CDR2 SASEGT. Losses at the gene ends were 3 bases for V and 4 bases for J; bases not matched to a gene: 10. The chain's CDR3 is CASSELTSGTGGETQYF. The CDR3 region has the DNA TGTGCCAGCAGTGAGCTGACTAGCGGGACGGGTGGAGAGACCCAGTACTTC.

The chain couples TRBV16 to TRBJ2-7, with 7 positions matching TRBD2. Germline V gives CDR1 KGHSY, CDR2 FQNENV. The CDR3 extends over 16 amino acids. Trimming removed 4 bases from V and 1 base from J; junction bases left unmatched: 10. The CDR3 spells CASSPNPGLVSYEQYF. The DNA for the CDR3 is TGTGCCAGCAGCCCAAACCCCGGACTAGTTTCCTACGAGCAGTACTTC.

V is TRBV2 and J is TRBJ1-5, with 9 bases that match TRBD1. J lost 1 base, V lost 6 bases, and 7 bases had no gene match. The CDR3 has 16 amino acids. The germline V gene has CDR1 SNHLY and CDR2 FYNNEI. The CDR3 nucleotides are TGTGCCAGCAGCAACACAGGGGGCCGAAGCAATCAGCCCCAGCATTTT. This translates into CASSNTGGRSNQPQHF.

The rearrangement joins TRBV7-9 to TRBJ2-1; 11 nucleotides align to TRBD2. Germline CDR1 reads SEHNR; CDR2 reads FQNEAQ (reference sequence). After removal of 2 bases from V and 8 bases from J, the junction contained 5 bases not matched to a gene. The CDR3 sequence is 15 residues long. The DNA of the CDR3 is TGTGCCAGCAGCTTACTAGCGGGAGGTAGGGATGAGCAGTTCTTC. It specifies CASSLLAGGRDEQFF.

This sequence joins TRBV2 and TRBJ1-5; 7 nucleotides align to TRBD1. The CDR3 has 14 residues. Per germline, CDR1 SNHLY and CDR2 FYNNEI. V dropped 2 bases and J dropped 3; count of bases not matched to a gene: 1. For the CDR3, the DNA is TGTGCCAGCAGTGAAACAGGGGTCAATCAGCCCCAGCATTTT. The encoded protein is CASSETGVNQPQHF.

This rearrangement joins TRBV4-2 to TRBJ2-3, with D possibly being TRBD2 (5 bases). The V end was cut by 4 bases, the J end by 0 bases, with 11 bases between. This CDR3 is 15 amino acids long. Germline V lookup: CDR1 LGHNA, CDR2 YNFKEQ. The CDR3 spells CASSPRGGSTDTQYF. CDR3 DNA: TGTGCCAGCAGCCCGAGAGGCGGGAGCACAGATACGCAGTATTTT.

The chain carries TRBV7-8 and TRBJ2-6; D is undetermined. This CDR3 is built from 15 residues. The V and J ends lost 4 bases and 0 bases respectively, with 7 bases between them. The germline V gene has CDR1 SGHVS and CDR2 FQNEAQ. The CDR3 region is CASSSRISGANVLTF. Here the CDR3 DNA reads TGTGCCAGCAGCTCGCGTATCTCTGGGGCCAACGTCCTGACTTTC.

This clone is a singleton in its sample. The V and J genes are TRBV19 and TRBJ2-5, with D possibly matching TRBD1 (5 bases). Trimming stripped 3 bases from V and 3 bases from J, with 11 bases between. Germline CDR1 is LNHDA and CDR2 is SQIVND (reference sequence). The CDR3 has 14 amino acids. For the CDR3, the DNA is TGTGCCAGTAGTATCGCAGGGTCAGAAGAGACCCAGTACTTC. Protein sequence: CASSIAGSEETQYF.

The V gene is TRBV10-3, the J gene TRBJ1-2; perhaps TRBD1 as D (6 bases). The length of the CDR3 is 14 residues. CDR1 and CDR2 from the germline V gene are ENHRY and SYGVKD. Trimming removed 0 bases at V and 5 bases at J, with 10 bases between. Written as DNA, the CDR3 is TGTGCCATCAGTGAGTCTGGACAGCCATATGGCTACACCTTC. This codes for CAISESGQPYGYTF.

V is TRBV11-2 and J is TRBJ2-2; TRBD1 agrees at 7 bases. This CDR3 comprises 19 residues. The junction had 15 bases not matched to a gene; V was cut back by 4 bases and J by 1 base. The V gene's germline CDR1 is SGHAT and CDR2 FQNNGV. This CDR3 is CASSSRMGQAGGNTGELFF. The CDR3 nucleotides read TGTGCCAGCAGCTCGAGGATGGGGCAGGCAGGGGGGAACACCGGGGAGCTGTTTTTT.

The rearrangement uses TRBV9 and TRBJ1-3; 8 bases line up with TRBD1. There are 16 residues in the CDR3. Germline values: CDR1 SGDLS, CDR2 YYNGEE. The V gene end was trimmed by 4 bases and the J gene end by 5 bases; junction bases not matched to a gene: 11. The CDR3 protein is CASSLRTGFGRNTIYF. CDR3 coding DNA: TGTGCCAGCAGCTTGAGGACAGGGTTCGGTAGAAACACCATATATTTT.

CDR3 coding DNA: TGTGCCTGGAGTGTAGTTACAGGAAGCACAGATACGCAGTATTTT. Translating it yields CAWSVVTGSTDTQYF. The J gene is TRBJ2-3, the V gene TRBV30; tentative D call: TRBD1 (5 bases). Per the germline V gene, CDR1 is GTSNPN and CDR2 is SVGIG (reference sequence). V dropped 0 bases and J dropped 0 bases, with 10 bases sitting between them. The CDR3 has 15 residues.

Remarks on this clone: The same CDR3 is also encoded by other DNA sequences in this sample. The rearrangement joins TRBV27 to TRBJ2-1; TRBD2 matches 11 bases. Trimming removed 5 bases from V and 3 bases from J; junction bases left unmatched: 3. This CDR3 region has 15 residues. Germline V gene lookup returns CDR1 MNHEY and CDR2 SMNVEV (reference sequence). The CDR3: CASSPGTSGYNEQFF. The CDR3 DNA sequence: TGTGCCAGCAGTCCAGGGACTAGCGGCTACAATGAGCAGTTCTTC.

The V and J genes are TRBV18 and TRBJ2-5; D may be TRBD2 (6 bases). V lost 6 bases, J lost 1 base, and 18 bases lay in between. CDR3 length: 16 amino acids. Germline CDR1 reads KGHSH; CDR2 reads LQKENI. The CDR3 spells CASSHNTGGAQETQYF. The CDR3 region has the DNA TGTGCCAGCTCCCACAATACGGGCGGGGCCCAAGAGACCCAGTACTTC.

This chain joins TRBV6-5 and TRBJ1-2; unclear D gene. V lost 0 bases to trimming and J lost 2 bases, with 7 bases between them. The CDR3 is 14 amino acids. The V gene's germline CDR1 is MNHEY and CDR2 SVGAGI. The CDR3 here is CASSYSSTNYGYTF. The CDR3 bases are TGTGCCAGCAGTTACTCGTCCACAAACTATGGCTACACCTTC.

The chain has TRBV29-1 and TRBJ1-1; D is unclear. Germline assignment: CDR1 SQVTM and CDR2 ANQGSEA. V dropped 7 bases and J dropped 11 bases, with 17 bases sitting between them. This CDR3 region has 11 residues. The CDR3 loop is CSGRALRGAFF. The CDR3 DNA sequence: TGCAGCGGCCGGGCCTTGAGAGGGGCTTTCTTT.

The chain joins TRBV2 to TRBJ2-2; 13 bases match TRBD2. Germline V gives CDR1 SNHLY, CDR2 FYNNEI. The CDR3 runs 16 residues. J was trimmed by 7 bases and V by 4 bases; bases with no gene match: 6. The CDR3 DNA follows: TGTGCCAGCAGTGTCACTAGCGGGAGGGGAATCGGGGAGCTGTTTTTT. This gives the protein CASSVTSGRGIGELFF.

A single count supports this clone. The rearrangement uses TRBV11-2 and TRBJ2-7; 10 bases fit TRBD1. The CDR3 consists of 17 residues. Trimming cost V 0 bases and J 6 bases; bases outside gene matches: 11. CDR1 SGHAT and CDR2 FQNNGV come from the germline V gene. CDR3 coding DNA: TGTGCCAGCAGCTTAGAATCGACAGGGGGCCCGGATGGCGAGCAGTACTTC. Translating gives CASSLESTGGPDGEQYF.

The rearrangement uses TRBV5-1 and TRBJ2-1; 10 bases are shared with TRBD2. J lost 3 bases, V lost 4 bases, and 4 bases had no gene match. Germline-derived CDR1 and CDR2 are SGHRS and YFSETQ. The CDR3 totals 15 residues. In nucleotides, the CDR3 is TGCGCCAGCAGCGGAACTAGCGGGGTCTACAATGAGCAGTTCTTC. Translating it yields CASSGTSGVYNEQFF.

In DNA form, the CDR3 reads TGTGCCAGCAGCTTGCAGGGGGAGGCAGGAGGGAATGAGCAGTTCTTC. Residues: CASSLQGEAGGNEQFF. The chain has TRBV7-9 and TRBJ2-1; D is possibly TRBD1 (7 bases). Trimming pared 3 bases from V and 7 bases from J, leaving 19 bases between. The CDR3 sequence is 16 residues long. The germline CDR1 and CDR2 sequences are SEHNR and FQNEAQ (reference sequence).

The chain combines TRBV5-6 with TRBJ2-7; possibly TRBD1 or TRBD2 for D (6 bases each). This CDR3 region has 15 residues. CDR1 is SGHDT and CDR2 is YYEEEE in the germline V gene. V lost 4 bases and J lost 1, with 15 bases in between. The CDR3 bases are TGTGCCAGCAGCGTGGGGGCGGGACCTTCCTACGAGCAGTACTTC. Translation gives CASSVGAGPSYEQYF.

This chain joins TRBV28 and TRBJ1-1, with a possible D match to TRBD1 (6 bases). The V and J ends lost 5 bases and 1 base respectively, with 14 bases between them. Per germline, CDR1 MDHEN and CDR2 SYDVKM. The CDR3 runs 15 residues. The CDR3 DNA reads as TGTGCCAGCAGTCCCCCGGGACAAGGGAACACTGAAGCTTTCTTT. Translation gives CASSPPGQGNTEAFF.

The sample holds a few counts of this clone. The chain joins TRBV11-3 to TRBJ1-1; D possibly corresponds to TRBD1 (6 bases). Germline values: CDR1 SGHNT, CDR2 YENEEA. The CDR3 consists of 14 residues. V was pared by 1 base and J by 1 base, with 7 bases between. The CDR3 reads CASSLGGQNTEAFF. The CDR3 DNA reads TGTGCCAGCAGCTTAGGGGGACAGAACACTGAAGCTTTCTTT.

This clone has more than one count but fewer than ten. V is TRBV28 and J is TRBJ2-1; 9 positions agree with TRBD2. Germline CDR1 and CDR2: MDHEN and SYDVKM. The CDR3 has 16 residues. J lost 5 bases, V lost 5 bases, and 10 bases had no gene match. The CDR3 loop is CASSILRSSGNNEQFF. The CDR3 DNA follows: TGTGCCAGCAGTATACTTAGATCTAGCGGGAACAATGAGCAGTTCTTC.

The V call is TRBV15, the J call TRBJ1-1; D perhaps matches TRBD1 (5 bases). Trimming cost V 3 bases and J 4 bases, with 18 bases left between them. The CDR3 is 16 residues long. CDR1 and CDR2 from the germline V gene are LNHNV and YYDKDF (reference sequence). The CDR3, as DNA: TGTGCCACCAGCAGGGGGGGTATCAGGCCCGCCACTGAAGCTTTCTTT. It codes for CATSRGGIRPATEAFF. The variable domain in full, completed from reference TRBV15 and TRBJ1-1, reads DAMVIQNPRYQVTQFGKPVTLSCSQTLNHNVMYWYQQKSSQAPKLLFHYYDKDFNNEADTPDNFQSRRPNTSFCFLDIRSPGLGDTAMYLCATSRGGIRPATEAFFGQGTRLTVV.

This clone came up once. The chain carries TRBV25-1 and TRBJ2-3, with 10 bases identical to TRBD1. From germline, CDR1 is MGHDK and CDR2 SYGVNS. This CDR3 has 16 residues. Germline trimming cut 4 bases from V and 5 bases from J; bases unmatched to any gene: 9. Here the CDR3 DNA reads TGTGCCAGCAGTGGGGGGACAGGGGTGGTGGTAGATACGCAGTATTTT. It translates to CASSGGTGVVVDTQYF.

The V and J genes are TRBV30 and TRBJ2-7; TRBD1 matches at 7 bases. V gave up 2 bases and J gave up 0 bases; unmatched junction bases: 10. This CDR3 is 16 amino acids long. Per germline, CDR1 GTSNPN and CDR2 SVGIG (reference sequence). Here the CDR3 reads CAWSNGRTGASYEQYF. CDR3 in DNA: TGTGCCTGGAGTAATGGCCGCACAGGGGCCTCCTACGAGCAGTACTTC. The complete variable domain, with remaining parts taken from reference TRBV30 and TRBJ2-7, reads SQTIHQWPATLVQPVGSPLSLECTVEGTSNPNLYWYRQAAGRGLQLLFYSVGIGQISSEVPQNLSASRPQDRQFILSSKKLLLSDSGFYLCAWSNGRTGASYEQYFGPGTRLTVT.

This clone was counted between two and nine times. The V call is TRBV28, the J call TRBJ1-5, with TRBD1 matching 7 bases. The V gene's germline CDR1 is MDHEN and CDR2 SYDVKM. V lost 7 bases, J lost 4 bases, and 10 bases stayed unmatched. The CDR3 is made up of 15 amino acids. The DNA of the CDR3 is TGTGCCAGCACCCTTAGAGGGGGCGGGAATCAGCCCCAGCATTTT. Protein: CASTLRGGGNQPQHF.